Listed here is a single T cell receptor (beta chain). One entry per CDR3 protein results from TCRdb running MiXCR on the RT-PCR reads. The sample lists more than 1,100 distinct CDR3 sequences; 34% were seen once. Losses at the gene ends were 4 bases for V and 1 base for J; bases not matched to a gene: 8. Germline loops: CDR1 SGHRS, CDR2 YFSETQ. The CDR3 sequence is 17 residues long. This sequence was found in a female donor with primary Sjogren's syndrome. The material sequenced was memory CD4+ T cells from salivary gland. The chain joins TRBV5-1 to TRBJ2-2; 9 bases are a match to TRBD2. DNA of the CDR3: TGCGCCAGCAGCGAGAGCCTAGCGGGGAGGAACACCGGGGAGCTGTTTTTT. Its translation: CASSESLAGRNTGELFF.